Listed below are T cell receptor beta chains from one sample, sequenced in a study of vaccination effects on CD4 cells after COVID-19. The table came from immunoSEQ multiplex PCR; TCRdb's copy has only in-frame clones and leaves some out. The table shows fewer than 80,000 clones, with around 70% occurring only once. These receptors have no known antigen. Sample: CD4+ T cells from PBMCs cultured with HCoV-229E spike peptides, taken after COVID-19 vaccination. These receptors were obtained from a human donor who received a COVID-19 vaccine. CDR3s include the opening cysteine and the closing phenylalanine or tryptophan. D genes are given only for firm matches. Some rows have no size entry. The others give once, few or many, or a class for an expanded clone.

clone size: -
D gene: TRBD1
V gene: TRBV5-6
J gene: TRBJ1-2
CDR3 protein: CASSRGQGTNYGYTF
CDR3 DNA: TGTGCCAGCAGCCGAGGACAGGGAACTAACTATGGCTACACCTTC

clone size: -
D gene: -
V gene: TRBV9
J gene: TRBJ1-2
CDR3 protein: CASSASLSTNYGYTF
CDR3 DNA: TGTGCCAGCAGCGCAAGCCTAAGTACTAACTATGGCTACACCTTC

clone size: -
D gene: TRBD1
V gene: TRBV28
J gene: TRBJ1-3
CDR3 protein: CASSLYLTGVSGNTIYF
CDR3 DNA: TGTGCCAGCAGTTTATACCTAACAGGGGTCTCTGGAAACACCATATATTTT

clone size: -
D gene: TRBD1
V gene: TRBV30
J gene: TRBJ2-6
CDR3 protein: CARPTGGGPGANVLTF
CDR3 DNA: TGTGCCCGTCCCACAGGGGGCGGACCTGGGGCCAACGTCCTGACTTTC

clone size: -
D gene: -
V gene: TRBV11-2
J gene: TRBJ2-2
CDR3 protein: CASSSGLNTGELFF
CDR3 DNA: TGTGCCAGCAGTTCGGGACTTAACACCGGGGAGCTGTTTTTT

clone size: -
D gene: -
V gene: TRBV7-4
J gene: TRBJ1-5
CDR3 protein: CASSLEKGGWQPQHF
CDR3 DNA: TGTGCCAGCAGCTTAGAAAAAGGGGGTTGGCAGCCCCAGCATTTT

clone size: once
D gene: TRBD1
V gene: TRBV5-1
J gene: TRBJ1-1
CDR3 protein: CASRRQGEEAFF
CDR3 DNA: TGCGCCAGCAGGCGACAGGGGGAAGAAGCTTTCTTT

clone size: -
D gene: -
V gene: TRBV5-4
J gene: TRBJ2-1
CDR3 protein: CASSLAASSSYNEQFF
CDR3 DNA: TGTGCCAGCAGCTTGGCCGCTAGTAGCTCCTACAATGAGCAGTTCTTC

clone size: few
D gene: -
V gene: TRBV19
J gene: TRBJ1-5
CDR3 protein: CASREIGTQDQPQHF
CDR3 DNA: TGTGCCAGCCGAGAGATCGGGACACAAGATCAGCCCCAGCATTTT

clone size: few
D gene: TRBD2
V gene: TRBV3-1/TRBV3-2
J gene: TRBJ2-1
CDR3 protein: CASSKSGSSYNEQFF
CDR3 DNA: TGTGCCAGCAGTAAAAGCGGGAGCTCCTACAATGAGCAGTTCTTC

clone size: once
D gene: TRBD1
V gene: TRBV6-6
J gene: TRBJ2-5
CDR3 protein: CASNPDRAQETQYF
CDR3 DNA: TGTGCCAGCAACCCGGACAGGGCACAAGAGACCCAGTACTTC

clone size: -
D gene: TRBD1
V gene: TRBV5-4
J gene: TRBJ2-5
CDR3 protein: CASPSLDRGSETQYF
CDR3 DNA: TGTGCCAGCCCCTCACTGGACAGGGGATCAGAGACCCAGTACTTC

clone size: few
D gene: TRBD2
V gene: TRBV29-1
J gene: TRBJ2-2
CDR3 protein: CSVLAGDNTGELFF
CDR3 DNA: TGCAGCGTCCTAGCGGGGGACAACACCGGGGAGCTGTTTTTT

clone size: -
D gene: TRBD1
V gene: TRBV19
J gene: TRBJ2-5
CDR3 protein: CASSGTGSQETQYF
CDR3 DNA: TGTGCCAGTAGCGGGACAGGTTCCCAAGAGACCCAGTACTTC

clone size: -
D gene: -
V gene: TRBV2
J gene: TRBJ1-1
CDR3 protein: CASNPTGNTEAFF
CDR3 DNA: TGTGCCAGCAACCCGACAGGGAACACTGAAGCTTTCTTT

clone size: once
D gene: -
V gene: TRBV5-1
J gene: TRBJ1-1
CDR3 protein: CASSDPRGNTEAFF
CDR3 DNA: TGCGCCAGCAGCGACCCGCGGGGGAACACTGAAGCTTTCTTT

clone size: -
D gene: TRBD2
V gene: TRBV18
J gene: TRBJ2-1
CDR3 protein: CASSPKRGSHNEQFF
CDR3 DNA: TGTGCCAGCTCACCAAAGCGGGGGAGTCACAATGAGCAGTTCTTC

clone size: -
D gene: -
V gene: TRBV6-5
J gene: TRBJ1-1
CDR3 protein: CASRQAAGRDTEAFF
CDR3 DNA: TGTGCCAGCCGACAGGCCGCAGGGCGTGACACTGAAGCTTTCTTT

clone size: -
D gene: -
V gene: TRBV7-3
J gene: TRBJ2-2
CDR3 protein: CASSPSGGTNTGELFF
CDR3 DNA: TGTGCCAGCAGCCCCTCTGGGGGGACGAACACCGGGGAGCTGTTTTTT

clone size: few
D gene: -
V gene: TRBV9
J gene: TRBJ1-2
CDR3 protein: CASSEGSTGYTF
CDR3 DNA: TGTGCCAGCAGCGAGGGGAGTACTGGCTACACCTTC

clone size: -
D gene: TRBD1
V gene: TRBV18
J gene: TRBJ1-4
CDR3 protein: CASSPTGGLSNEKLFF
CDR3 DNA: TGTGCCAGCTCACCTACAGGGGGATTGTCTAATGAAAAACTGTTTTTT

clone size: -
D gene: -
V gene: TRBV29-1
J gene: TRBJ1-2
CDR3 protein: CSVEVGGARGGYTF
CDR3 DNA: TGCAGCGTTGAAGTTGGAGGGGCGAGGGGAGGCTACACCTTC

clone size: -
D gene: -
V gene: TRBV2
J gene: TRBJ1-5
CDR3 protein: CASSDRGPGQPQHF
CDR3 DNA: TGTGCCAGCAGTGACAGGGGACCAGGTCAGCCCCAGCATTTT

clone size: -
D gene: -
V gene: TRBV9
J gene: TRBJ1-2
CDR3 protein: CASSVEAGVGYTF
CDR3 DNA: TGTGCCAGCAGCGTAGAAGCAGGGGTAGGCTACACCTTC

clone size: -
D gene: -
V gene: TRBV5-1
J gene: TRBJ1-4
CDR3 protein: CASSGEGPAYNEKLFF
CDR3 DNA: TGCGCCAGCAGCGGAGAAGGTCCTGCTTATAATGAAAAACTGTTTTTT

clone size: -
D gene: TRBD2
V gene: TRBV7-6
J gene: TRBJ2-1
CDR3 protein: CASSPLAGGPSDEQFF
CDR3 DNA: TGTGCCAGCAGCCCACTAGCGGGGGGGCCCTCGGATGAGCAGTTCTTC

clone size: -
D gene: -
V gene: TRBV7-2
J gene: TRBJ2-3
CDR3 protein: CASSLAWGRESTDTQYF
CDR3 DNA: TGTGCCAGCAGCTTAGCCTGGGGCAGGGAAAGCACAGATACGCAGTATTTT

clone size: -
D gene: -
V gene: TRBV30
J gene: TRBJ1-4
CDR3 protein: CAWMSGGGSNEKLFF
CDR3 DNA: TGTGCCTGGATGTCAGGAGGAGGGTCTAATGAAAAACTGTTTTTT

clone size: -
D gene: -
V gene: TRBV4-3
J gene: TRBJ2-2
CDR3 protein: CASSRVGGAGELFF
CDR3 DNA: TGCGCCAGCAGCCGGGTCGGCGGCGCCGGGGAGCTGTTTTTT

clone size: -
D gene: -
V gene: TRBV5-1
J gene: TRBJ1-1
CDR3 protein: CASSLGGSGTEAFF
CDR3 DNA: TGCGCCAGCAGCTTGGGGGGTTCGGGGACTGAAGCTTTCTTT

clone size: -
D gene: TRBD2
V gene: TRBV7-6
J gene: TRBJ2-3
CDR3 protein: CASSLRPSGEQSTDTQYF
CDR3 DNA: TGTGCCAGCAGCCTTCGACCTAGCGGGGAGCAAAGCACAGATACGCAGTATTTT

clone size: few
D gene: -
V gene: TRBV3-1/TRBV3-2
J gene: TRBJ2-1
CDR3 protein: CASTRDLDNEQFF
CDR3 DNA: TGTGCCAGCACCCGGGACTTAGACAATGAGCAGTTCTTC

clone size: once
D gene: -
V gene: TRBV5-6
J gene: TRBJ2-4
CDR3 protein: CASSPAGLAKNIQYF
CDR3 DNA: TGTGCCAGCAGCCCCGCAGGACTAGCCAAAAACATTCAGTACTTC

clone size: -
D gene: -
V gene: TRBV2
J gene: TRBJ1-2
CDR3 protein: CASSGRGAYGYTF
CDR3 DNA: TGTGCCAGCAGTGGTCGGGGGGCCTATGGCTACACCTTC

clone size: -
D gene: -
V gene: TRBV12-5
J gene: TRBJ1-5
CDR3 protein: CASGLKRGVPTRNQPQHF
CDR3 DNA: TGTGCTAGTGGTTTGAAACGCGGGGTCCCCACGAGGAATCAGCCCCAGCATTTT

clone size: -
D gene: TRBD2
V gene: TRBV3-1/TRBV3-2
J gene: TRBJ2-2
CDR3 protein: CASSFGLAGRGGELFF
CDR3 DNA: TGTGCCAGCAGCTTCGGACTAGCGGGGAGGGGCGGGGAGCTGTTTTTT

clone size: -
D gene: -
V gene: TRBV28
J gene: TRBJ1-2
CDR3 protein: CASSSEPYGYTF
CDR3 DNA: TGTGCCAGCAGTTCGGAGCCCTATGGCTACACCTTC

clone size: -
D gene: TRBD1
V gene: TRBV9
J gene: TRBJ1-2
CDR3 protein: CASSVLGTGQIYGYTF
CDR3 DNA: TGTGCCAGCAGCGTACTTGGGACAGGGCAAATCTATGGCTACACCTTC

clone size: -
D gene: TRBD1
V gene: TRBV2
J gene: TRBJ1-1
CDR3 protein: CASSDRGQSWNTEAFF
CDR3 DNA: TGTGCCAGCAGTGACAGGGGGCAATCGTGGAACACTGAAGCTTTCTTT

clone size: once
D gene: TRBD1
V gene: TRBV12-3/TRBV12-4
J gene: TRBJ1-2
CDR3 protein: CASSPGQGRGYTF
CDR3 DNA: TGTGCCAGCAGTCCGGGACAGGGTAGGGGCTACACCTTC

clone size: -
D gene: TRBD2
V gene: TRBV5-6
J gene: TRBJ2-3
CDR3 protein: CASSLRTSGGLDTQYF
CDR3 DNA: TGTGCCAGCAGCTTGAGGACTAGCGGGGGTTTGGATACGCAGTATTTT

clone size: once
D gene: TRBD1
V gene: TRBV19
J gene: TRBJ2-6
CDR3 protein: CASSIGMVSGTGGAGANVLTF
CDR3 DNA: TGTGCCAGTAGTATAGGAATGGTGTCAGGGACAGGTGGAGCTGGGGCCAACGTCCTGACTTTC

clone size: -
D gene: TRBD2
V gene: TRBV9
J gene: TRBJ2-5
CDR3 protein: CARIRREAGELGTQYF
CDR3 DNA: TGTGCCAGAATCCGAAGGGAGGCGGGGGAGCTGGGGACCCAGTACTTC